The present entry profiles one TCR beta chain with its context. Clones were sequenced by immunoSEQ multiplex PCR, and TCRdb holds only the in-frame ones, with some missing. This table holds about 35,000 clones, approximately 94% found once. Time point denoted: new active TB diagnosis, blood taken before or within 7 days of starting treatment. The J segment lost 12 bases and the V segment lost 8 bases, leaving 9 bases of the junction unmatched. This CDR3 is built from 12 residues. The germline V gene has CDR1 SGHAT and CDR2 FQNNGV. The record originates from a study of T cells in tuberculosis. Study summary: Blood was taken before or within 7 days of anti-tuberculosis therapy.

The V and J genes are TRBV11-2 and TRBJ1-1; TRBD1 matches at 10 bases. The sequence came from an adult with tuberculosis. The sequencing here drew on PBMCs, taken at tuberculosis diagnosis. CDR3 DNA: TGTGCCAGCGGATCGACAGGGGGCGCGACTTTCTTT. It codes for CASGSTGGATFF.